Each of the 8 T cell receptor beta chains below was sequenced from the same sample in a study of blood T cell repertoires in COVID-19 (dated by TCRdb to the early 2020s). The method behind the library was the immunoSEQ multiplex PCR assay. TCRdb carries this immuneACCESS record with in-frame sequences only. Its versions omit some clonotypes, under half of them owing to an unresolved V gene in the studies checked, with the rest unexplained. In all, the sample holds roughly 380,000 clones, and 70% to 85% of those were seen once. The leading ten clones occupy under 1.2% of the sample. Sequenced: peripheral blood. These receptor sequences come from a human donor with acute or convalescent COVID-19. The donor label of this sample is uncertain.

The chain uses TRBV20-1 and TRBJ1-6, with 10 positions matching TRBD1. V shed 6 bases and J 8 bases; nucleotides not matched to a gene: 7. The CDR3 spans 14 residues. Looked up from germline, CDR1 is DFQATT and CDR2 is SNEGSKA (reference sequence). For the CDR3, the DNA is TGCAGTGCCAGTCCGGGACAGGGGTATTCACCCCTCCACTTT. Its translation is CSASPGQGYSPLHF.

This chain connects TRBV5-1 to TRBJ2-1; D not resolved. Germline CDR1 SGHRS, CDR2 YFSETQ. The CDR3 runs 15 residues. With 0 bases removed from V and 5 bases from J, the gap between germline ends came to 12 bases. This chain's CDR3 is CASSLGSGFNNEQFF. The CDR3 DNA follows: TGCGCCAGCAGCTTGGGATCAGGTTTTAACAATGAGCAGTTCTTC.

The chain recombines TRBV6-5 with TRBJ1-1; 7 nucleotides line up with TRBD1. Germline V gene sequence: CDR1 MNHEY, CDR2 SVGAGI. V shed 7 bases and J 0 bases; nucleotides not matched to a gene: 5. The CDR3 has 14 amino acids. This chain's CDR3 is CASTRDSMNTEAFF. The DNA for the CDR3 is TGTGCCAGCACTCGGGACAGCATGAACACTGAAGCTTTCTTT.

The V call is TRBV20-1, the J call TRBJ1-5; no reliable D call. Trimming removed 1 base from V and 7 bases from J, with 5 bases in between. Germline V gene lookup returns CDR1 DFQATT and CDR2 SNEGSKA (reference sequence). This CDR3 contains 11 residues. The DNA of the CDR3 is TGCAGTGCTAGAGGGGAGCAGCCCCAGCATTTT. Residues: CSARGEQPQHF.

This chain joins TRBV2 and TRBJ2-7; 15 nucleotides match TRBD2. V shed 4 bases and J 4 bases; nucleotides not matched to a gene: 2. CDR1 is SNHLY and CDR2 is FYNNEI in the germline V gene. This CDR3 spans 15 amino acids. The DNA of the CDR3 is TGTGCCAGCAGTGCTGGGACTAGCGGGAGGTACGAGCAGTACTTC. This translates into CASSAGTSGRYEQYF.

The CDR3 is CATSDSQHSTDTQYF. CDR3 in DNA: TGTGCCACCAGTGATTCCCAACACAGCACAGATACGCAGTATTTT. The chain carries TRBV24-1 and TRBJ2-3; D not certain. The length of the CDR3 is 15 residues. V lost 2 bases and J lost 0, with 8 bases in between. Looked up from germline, CDR1 is KGHDR and CDR2 is SFDVKD.

The rearrangement links TRBV7-2 to TRBJ2-7, with D possibly being TRBD1 (5 bases). Trimming shortened V by 1 base and J by 3 bases, and 13 bases separated the two germline ends. The CDR3 loop spans 15 amino acids. Germline V gives CDR1 SGHTA, CDR2 FQGNSA. CDR3 region: CASSLGFRGSYEQYF. CDR3 bases: TGTGCCAGCAGCTTAGGTTTTAGGGGAAGCTACGAGCAGTACTTC.

The count of this clone is one. One end of the junction is discordant with germline, which a read error may explain. The V call is TRBV28, the J call TRBJ1-2; tentatively, D is TRBD1 (5 bases). CDR1 and CDR2 (germline): MDHEN, SYDVKM. This CDR3 region has 14 residues. For the CDR3, the DNA is TGTGCCGGCAGCCCAGGGATCCAGGGATATGGCTACACCTTC. It codes for CAGSPGIQGYGYTF.